Included here is one T cell receptor (beta chain) sequence, with context. Clones were sequenced by immunoSEQ multiplex PCR, and TCRdb holds only the in-frame ones, with some missing. The sample yields tens of thousands of clones, around 82% seen once. The time point: pretreatment peripheral blood. Each patient presented with locally advanced or metastatic urothelial carcinoma. Sample numbers ranged from 1 to 8 per patient, encompassing pretreatment and on-treatment collections. The data derive from a study of PD-L1 blockade in urothelial cancer. Trimming shortened V by 3 bases and J by 0 bases, and 12 bases separated the two germline ends. The CDR3 consists of 16 residues. Germline V gives CDR1 SNHLY, CDR2 FYNNEI.

The sequences come from PBMCs, collected around atezolizumab (anti-PD-L1) treatment. The TCR was taken from a man aged 55-75 years with urothelial cancer. The chain has TRBV2 and TRBJ2-4; perhaps TRBD2 as D (6 bases). The CDR3 reads CASSDWTGVAKNIQYF. In DNA form, the CDR3 reads TGTGCCAGCAGTGATTGGACGGGGGTAGCCAAAAACATTCAGTACTTC.